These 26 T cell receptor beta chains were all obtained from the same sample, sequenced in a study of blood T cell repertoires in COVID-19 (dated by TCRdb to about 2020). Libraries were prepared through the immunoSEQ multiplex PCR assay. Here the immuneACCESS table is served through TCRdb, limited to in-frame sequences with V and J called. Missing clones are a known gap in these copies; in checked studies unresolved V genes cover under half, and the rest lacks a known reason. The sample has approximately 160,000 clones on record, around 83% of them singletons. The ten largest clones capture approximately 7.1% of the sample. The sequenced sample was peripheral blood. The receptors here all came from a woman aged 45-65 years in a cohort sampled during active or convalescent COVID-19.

The chain's CDR3 is CASSHPNRESSPLHF. CDR3 bases: TGCGCCAGCAGCCATCCCAACAGGGAAAGTTCACCCCTCCACTTT. This chain uses TRBV4-1 with TRBJ1-6; D might be TRBD1 (6 bases). The ends were cut back, 3 bases at V and 9 bases at J, with 15 bases in the middle. CDR1 and CDR2 from the germline V gene are MGHRA and YSYEKL. The CDR3 spans 15 residues.

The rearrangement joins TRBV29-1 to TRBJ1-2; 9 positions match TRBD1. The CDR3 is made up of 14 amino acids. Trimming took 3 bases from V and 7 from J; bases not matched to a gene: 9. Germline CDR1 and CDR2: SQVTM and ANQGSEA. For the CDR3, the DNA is TGCAGCGTTGATCCAAGAACAGGGGGCTCTGGCTACACCTTC. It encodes CSVDPRTGGSGYTF. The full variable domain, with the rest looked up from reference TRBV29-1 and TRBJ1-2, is SAVISQKPSRDICQRGTSLTIQCQVDSQVTMMFWYRQQPGQSLTLIATANQGSEATYESGFVIDKFPISRPNLTFSTLTVSNMSPEDSSIYLCSVDPRTGGSGYTFGSGTRLTVV.

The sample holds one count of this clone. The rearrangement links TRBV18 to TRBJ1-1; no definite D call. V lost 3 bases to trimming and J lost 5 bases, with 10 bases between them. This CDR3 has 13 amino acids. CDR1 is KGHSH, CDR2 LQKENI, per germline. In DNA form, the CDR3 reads TGTGCCAGCTCACCGGACGGAGGGACTGAAGCTTTCTTT. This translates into CASSPDGGTEAFF.

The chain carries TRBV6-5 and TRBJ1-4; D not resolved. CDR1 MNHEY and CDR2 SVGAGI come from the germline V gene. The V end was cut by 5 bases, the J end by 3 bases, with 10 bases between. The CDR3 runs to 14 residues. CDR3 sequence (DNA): TGTGCCAGCAGTCGTGGGCGGGCTAATGAAAAACTGTTTTTT. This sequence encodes CASSRGRANEKLFF.

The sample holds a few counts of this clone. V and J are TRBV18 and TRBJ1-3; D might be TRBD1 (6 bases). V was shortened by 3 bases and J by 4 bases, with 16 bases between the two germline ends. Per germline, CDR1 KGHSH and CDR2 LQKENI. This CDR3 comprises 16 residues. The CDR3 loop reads CASSPSLGALGNTIYF. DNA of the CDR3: TGTGCCAGCTCACCGAGTCTGGGGGCTCTCGGAAACACCATATATTTT.

CDR3 sequence reads: CASRGYRARNYGYTF. In nucleotides, the CDR3 is TGTGCCAGCAGGGGGTACAGGGCACGTAACTATGGCTACACCTTC. This chain links TRBV2 with TRBJ1-2, with D perhaps matching TRBD1 (6 bases). The germline V gene has CDR1 SNHLY and CDR2 FYNNEI. The CDR3 is 15 residues long. V lost 6 bases and J lost 1, with 15 bases in between.

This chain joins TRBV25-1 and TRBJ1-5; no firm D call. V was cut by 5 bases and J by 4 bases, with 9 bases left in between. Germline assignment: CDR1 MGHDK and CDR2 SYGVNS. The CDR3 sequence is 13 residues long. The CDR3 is CASSRGINQPQHF. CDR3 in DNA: TGTGCCAGCAGTCGAGGGATAAATCAGCCCCAGCATTTT.

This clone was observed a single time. The CDR3 DNA sequence: TGTGCCAGCTCCGCGAACAAGATAGCGGGGTCGGAGACCCAGTACTTC. This encodes CASSANKIAGSETQYF. V and J are TRBV18 and TRBJ2-5; 8 bases are a match to TRBD2. The V gene's germline CDR1 is KGHSH and CDR2 LQKENI. The CDR3 runs to 16 residues. Germline trimming cut 6 bases from V and 5 bases from J; bases unmatched to any gene: 14.

The CDR3 sequence is CASSLRSVSNQPQHF. CDR3 nucleotides: TGTGCCAGCAGTTTACGCTCGGTGAGCAATCAGCCCCAGCATTTT. The genes are TRBV27 and TRBJ1-5; D remains ambiguous. The CDR3 loop spans 15 amino acids. V lost 2 bases and J 1 base, leaving 9 bases between the germline ends. From germline, CDR1 is MNHEY and CDR2 SMNVEV (reference sequence).

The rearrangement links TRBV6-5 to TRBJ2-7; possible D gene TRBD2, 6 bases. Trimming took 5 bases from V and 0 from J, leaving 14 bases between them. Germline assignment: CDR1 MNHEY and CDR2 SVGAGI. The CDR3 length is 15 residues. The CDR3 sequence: CASSPTGGVSYEQYF. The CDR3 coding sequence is TGTGCCAGCAGTCCTACGGGCGGGGTCTCCTACGAGCAGTACTTC.

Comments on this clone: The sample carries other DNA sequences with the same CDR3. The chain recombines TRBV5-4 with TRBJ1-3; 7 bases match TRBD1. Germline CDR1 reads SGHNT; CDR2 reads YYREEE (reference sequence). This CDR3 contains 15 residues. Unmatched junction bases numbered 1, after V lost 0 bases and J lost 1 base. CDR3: CASSLDRGSGNTIYF. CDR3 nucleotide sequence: TGTGCCAGCAGCTTGGACAGGGGATCTGGAAACACCATATATTTT. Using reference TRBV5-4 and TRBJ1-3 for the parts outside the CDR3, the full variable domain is ETGVTQSPTHLIKTRGQQVTLRCSSQSGHNTVSWYQQALGQGPQFIFQYYREEENGRGNFPPRFSGLQFPNYSSELNVNALELDDSALYLCASSLDRGSGNTIYFGEGSWLTVV.

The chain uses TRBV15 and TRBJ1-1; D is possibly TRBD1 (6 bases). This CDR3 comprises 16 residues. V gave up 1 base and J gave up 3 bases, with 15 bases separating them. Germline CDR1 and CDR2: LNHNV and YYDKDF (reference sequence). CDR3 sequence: CATSRAQGLRYTEAFF. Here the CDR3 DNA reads TGTGCCACCAGCAGAGCCCAGGGGCTACGGTACACTGAAGCTTTCTTT.

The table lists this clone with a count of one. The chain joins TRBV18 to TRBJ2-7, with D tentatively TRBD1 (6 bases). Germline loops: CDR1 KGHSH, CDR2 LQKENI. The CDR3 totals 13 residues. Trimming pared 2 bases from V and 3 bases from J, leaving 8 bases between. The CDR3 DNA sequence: TGTGCCAGCTCACCAGGACAGAACTACGAGCAGTACTTC. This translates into CASSPGQNYEQYF.

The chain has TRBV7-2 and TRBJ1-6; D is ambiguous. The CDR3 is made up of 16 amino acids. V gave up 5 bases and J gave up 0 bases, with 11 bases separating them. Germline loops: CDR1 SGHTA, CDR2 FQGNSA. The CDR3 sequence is CASSGRVSSYNSPLHF. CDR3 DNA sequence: TGTGCCAGCAGCGGGCGGGTCAGCTCCTATAATTCACCCCTCCACTTT. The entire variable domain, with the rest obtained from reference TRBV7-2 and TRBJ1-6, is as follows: GAGVSQSPSNKVTEKGKDVELRCDPISGHTALYWYRQSLGQGLEFLIYFQGNSAPDKSGLPSDRFSAERTGGSVSTLTIQRTQQEDSAVYLCASSGRVSSYNSPLHFGNGTRLTVT.

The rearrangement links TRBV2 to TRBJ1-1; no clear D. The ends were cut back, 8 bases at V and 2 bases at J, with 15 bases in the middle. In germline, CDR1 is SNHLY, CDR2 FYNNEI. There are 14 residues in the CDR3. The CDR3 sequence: CASQPGGRNTEAFF. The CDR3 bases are TGTGCCAGCCAACCCGGAGGTAGAAACACTGAAGCTTTCTTT.

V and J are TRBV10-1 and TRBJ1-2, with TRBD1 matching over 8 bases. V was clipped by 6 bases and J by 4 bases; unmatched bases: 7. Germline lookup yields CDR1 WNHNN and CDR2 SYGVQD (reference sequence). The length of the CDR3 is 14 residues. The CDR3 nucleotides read TGCGCCAGCAGCTGGACAGGGTGTTCCTATGGCTACACCTTC. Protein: CASSWTGCSYGYTF.

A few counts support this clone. CDR3 nucleotides: TGCGCCAGCAGCTTGGCGACAGGGGAGGGCTATGGCTACACCTTC. It is translated as CASSLATGEGYGYTF. The J gene is TRBJ1-2, the V gene TRBV5-1; 8 bases match TRBD1. Germline lookup yields CDR1 SGHRS and CDR2 YFSETQ. The CDR3 consists of 15 residues. Germline trimming cut 0 bases from V and 4 bases from J; bases unmatched to any gene: 5. Full variable domain (missing parts from reference TRBV5-1 and TRBJ1-2): KAGVTQTPRYLIKTRGQQVTLSCSPISGHRSVSWYQQTPGQGLQFLFEYFSETQRNKGNFPGRFSGRQFSNSRSEMNVSTLELGDSALYLCASSLATGEGYGYTFGSGTRLTVV.

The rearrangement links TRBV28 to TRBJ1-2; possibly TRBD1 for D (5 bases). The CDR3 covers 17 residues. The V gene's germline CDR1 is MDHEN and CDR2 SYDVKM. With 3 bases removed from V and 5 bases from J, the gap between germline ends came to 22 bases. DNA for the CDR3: TGTGCCAGCAGTTTCTTTGGGGGGAGAGACCCTACTTATGGCTACACCTTC. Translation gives CASSFFGGRDPTYGYTF.

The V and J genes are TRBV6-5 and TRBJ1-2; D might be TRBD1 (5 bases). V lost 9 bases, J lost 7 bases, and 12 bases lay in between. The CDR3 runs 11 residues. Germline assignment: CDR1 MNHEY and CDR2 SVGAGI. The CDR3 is CASRGYRGYTF. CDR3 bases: TGTGCCAGTAGGGGATATCGTGGCTACACCTTC.

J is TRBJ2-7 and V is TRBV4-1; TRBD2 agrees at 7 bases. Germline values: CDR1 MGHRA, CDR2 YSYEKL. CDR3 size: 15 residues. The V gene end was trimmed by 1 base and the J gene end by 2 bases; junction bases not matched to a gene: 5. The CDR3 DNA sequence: TGCGCCAGCAGCCAAGGTCATCTAGCGGCCTACGAGCAGTACTTC. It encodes CASSQGHLAAYEQYF.

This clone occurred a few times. This CDR3 reads CSASVRGQDNNEQFF. The CDR3 nucleotides read TGCAGTGCTAGTGTTAGGGGACAGGACAACAATGAGCAGTTCTTC. The chain links TRBV20-1 to TRBJ2-1, with 8 bases identical to TRBD1. Germline V lookup: CDR1 DFQATT, CDR2 SNEGSKA (reference sequence). V was pared by 3 bases and J by 5 bases, with 9 bases of the junction left unmatched. The CDR3 consists of 15 residues.

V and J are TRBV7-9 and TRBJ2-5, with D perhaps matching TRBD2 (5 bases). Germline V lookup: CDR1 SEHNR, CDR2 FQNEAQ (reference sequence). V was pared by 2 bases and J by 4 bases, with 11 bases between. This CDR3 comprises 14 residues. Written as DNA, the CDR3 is TGTGCCAGCAGCTTAATTGGCGGGCCAGAGACCCAGTACTTC. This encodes CASSLIGGPETQYF.

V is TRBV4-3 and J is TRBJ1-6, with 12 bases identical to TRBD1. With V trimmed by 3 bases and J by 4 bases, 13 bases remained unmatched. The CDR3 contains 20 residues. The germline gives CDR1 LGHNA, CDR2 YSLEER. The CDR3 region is CASSQEPGTGGFLYNSPLHF. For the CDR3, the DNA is TGCGCCAGCAGCCAGGAACCCGGGACAGGGGGCTTTCTTTATAATTCACCCCTCCACTTT.

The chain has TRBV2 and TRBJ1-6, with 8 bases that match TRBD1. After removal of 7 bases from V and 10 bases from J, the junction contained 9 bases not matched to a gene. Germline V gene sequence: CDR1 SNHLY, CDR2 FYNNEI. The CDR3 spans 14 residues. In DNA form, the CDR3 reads TGTGCCAGCACCGGACAGGGACGTGAATCACCCCTCCACTTT. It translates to CASTGQGRESPLHF. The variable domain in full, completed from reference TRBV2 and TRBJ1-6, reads EPEVTQTPSHQVTQMGQEVILRCVPISNHLYFYWYRQILGQKVEFLVSFYNNEISEKSEIFDDQFSVERPDGSNFTLKIRSTKLEDSAMYFCASTGQGRESPLHFGNGTRLTVT.

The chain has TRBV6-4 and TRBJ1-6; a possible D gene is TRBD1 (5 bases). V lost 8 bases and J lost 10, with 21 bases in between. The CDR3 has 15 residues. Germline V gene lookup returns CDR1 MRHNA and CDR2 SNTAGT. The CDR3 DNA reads TGTGCCAGCTCCGCAGGGTGCGATAGGAAATCACCCCTCCACTTT. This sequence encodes CASSAGCDRKSPLHF.

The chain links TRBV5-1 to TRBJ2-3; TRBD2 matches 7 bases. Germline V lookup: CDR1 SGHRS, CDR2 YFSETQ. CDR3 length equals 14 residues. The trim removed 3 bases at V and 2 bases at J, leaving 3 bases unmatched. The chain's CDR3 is CASSSGTNTDTQYF. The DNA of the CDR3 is TGCGCCAGCAGCTCCGGGACTAACACAGATACGCAGTATTTT.